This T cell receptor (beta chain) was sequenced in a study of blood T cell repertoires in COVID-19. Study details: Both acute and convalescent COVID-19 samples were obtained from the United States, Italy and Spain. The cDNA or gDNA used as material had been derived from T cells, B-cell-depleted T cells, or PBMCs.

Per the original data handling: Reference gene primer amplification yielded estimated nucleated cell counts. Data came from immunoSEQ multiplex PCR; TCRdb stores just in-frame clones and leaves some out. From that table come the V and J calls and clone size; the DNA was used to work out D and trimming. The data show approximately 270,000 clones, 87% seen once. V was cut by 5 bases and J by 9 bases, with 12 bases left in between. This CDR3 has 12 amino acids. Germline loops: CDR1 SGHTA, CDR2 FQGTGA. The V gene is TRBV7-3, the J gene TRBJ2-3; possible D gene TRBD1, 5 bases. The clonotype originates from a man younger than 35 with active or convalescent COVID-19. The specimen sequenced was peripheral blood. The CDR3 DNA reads TGTGCCAGCAGCCCAGACAGAGCCACGCAGTATTTT. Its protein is CASSPDRATQYF.